The sequence of this T cell receptor (beta chain) was determined in a study of response to subunit inactivated influenza vaccine. TCRdb re-called the RT-PCR reads through MiXCR, storing one row per CDR3 protein. This table has 500,000 to 700,000 distinct CDR3 sequences, roughly 25% appearing once. Germline CDR1 SGHRS, CDR2 YFSETQ. The CDR3 has 17 amino acids. J lost 3 bases, V lost 4 bases, and 5 bases had no gene match. This clonotype was recorded a few times. This sample also appeared in a second study, on T cells expressing NK-cell markers. From that second work: TCR beta cDNA was generated via 5'RACE template switching incorporating UMIs. Dominant NKG2C+ clonotypes in six donors made up about 1.0-7.5% of CD8+ T cells.

The TCR originated in a man aged 45-65 years who received an inactivated influenza vaccine. This specimen was CD4+ T cells sorted from PBMCs, taken about 12 days after vaccination. This chain joins TRBV5-1 and TRBJ2-3, with 16 bases that match TRBD2. The CDR3: CASSAGLAGGVTDTQYF. Here the CDR3 DNA reads TGCGCCAGCAGCGCGGGACTAGCGGGAGGGGTTACAGATACGCAGTATTTT.